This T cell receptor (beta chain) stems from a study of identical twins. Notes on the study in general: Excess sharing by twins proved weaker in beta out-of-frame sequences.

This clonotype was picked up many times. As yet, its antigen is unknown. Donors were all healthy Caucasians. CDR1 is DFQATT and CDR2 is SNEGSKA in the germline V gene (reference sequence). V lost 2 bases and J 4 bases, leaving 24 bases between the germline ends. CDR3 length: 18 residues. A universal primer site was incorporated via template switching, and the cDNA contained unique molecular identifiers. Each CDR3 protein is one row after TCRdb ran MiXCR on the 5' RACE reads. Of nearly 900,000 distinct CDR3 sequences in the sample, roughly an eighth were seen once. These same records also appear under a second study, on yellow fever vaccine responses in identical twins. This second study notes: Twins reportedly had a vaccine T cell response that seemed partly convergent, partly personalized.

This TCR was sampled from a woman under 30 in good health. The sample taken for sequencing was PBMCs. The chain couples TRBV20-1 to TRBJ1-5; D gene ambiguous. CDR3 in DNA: TGCAGTGCTAGACGGCGCAGCTTTGTTAGGGCAAGGAATCAGCCCCAGCATTTT. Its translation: CSARRRSFVRARNQPQHF.